Shown below are 21 T cell receptor beta chains from a single sample sequenced in a study of T-cell memory formation after mild COVID-19. TCRdb analysed the 5' RACE reads with MiXCR anew, one entry per CDR3 protein. Counted here are 150,000 to 200,000 distinct CDR3 sequences, around a tenth occurring once; the ten biggest clones make up 3.5% to 4.5%. Sequencing was performed on PBMCs or a T cell subset sorted from them (not recorded which). The receptors here all came from a man aged 18 to 29 who had mild COVID-19 (a few samples of this study predate the infection). Cell type and time point are not known.

This clonotype turned up a few times. J is TRBJ2-5 and V is TRBV5-5; maybe TRBD1 (6 bases). The CDR3 consists of 14 residues. Germline lookup yields CDR1 SGHKS and CDR2 YYEKEE (reference sequence). The V end was cut by 6 bases, the J end by 0 bases, with 12 bases between. CDR3 sequence (DNA): TGTGCCAGCAACTCAGGGGCAAACCAAGAGACCCAGTACTTC. Its protein is CASNSGANQETQYF.

The gene calls are TRBV20-1 and TRBJ2-1; D uncertain. Trimming removed 0 bases from V and 8 bases from J, with 14 bases in between. The CDR3 covers 14 residues. CDR1 and CDR2 (germline): DFQATT, SNEGSKA (reference sequence). The CDR3 region is CSARDQVGKYEQFF. CDR3 in DNA: TGCAGTGCTAGAGATCAAGTAGGGAAATATGAGCAGTTCTTC.

This clonotype was found a few times. V is TRBV30 and J is TRBJ2-3; 7 nucleotides line up with TRBD1. Germline lookup yields CDR1 GTSNPN and CDR2 SVGIG (reference sequence). With V trimmed by 2 bases and J by 6 bases, 2 bases remained unmatched. This CDR3 is 12 amino acids long. The CDR3 loop reads CAWSQQGDTQYF. DNA of the CDR3: TGTGCCTGGAGTCAACAGGGGGATACGCAGTATTTT.

This clonotype was counted only a few times. The chain has TRBV14 and TRBJ2-7, with no clear D. Trimming cost V 0 bases and J 3 bases, with 18 bases left between them. The V gene's germline CDR1 is SGHDN and CDR2 FVKESK. The CDR3 totals 17 residues. CDR3 coding DNA: TGTGCCAGCAGCCAAGATCAAGTCGTGGCAGTCCTCTACGAGCAGTACGTC. Amino acid sequence: CASSQDQVVAVLYEQYV.

This clonotype was picked up a small number of times. The chain has TRBV12-3 or TRBV12-4 and TRBJ2-3; no reliable D call. There are 18 residues in the CDR3. Trimming pared 1 base from V and 0 bases from J, leaving 17 bases between. CDR3 nucleotides: TGTGCCAGCAGTTTAGACCGTAAACTCGACCTTAGCACAGATACGCAGTATTTT. This translates into CASSLDRKLDLSTDTQYF.

This clonotype has more than one count but fewer than ten. The chain uses TRBV5-4 and TRBJ1-1; D may be TRBD1 (6 bases). The CDR3 sequence is 16 residues long. The ends were cut back, 4 bases at V and 0 bases at J, with 16 bases in the middle. Germline CDR1 SGHNT, CDR2 YYREEE (reference sequence). In nucleotides, the CDR3 is TGTGCCAGCAGCAGACTATCTCCAGGGGTGAACACTGAAGCTTTCTTT. It is translated as CASSRLSPGVNTEAFF.

Only a few counts were recorded for this clonotype. The chain has TRBV4-3 and TRBJ2-7, with TRBD1 as a possible D gene (6 bases). This CDR3 has 16 amino acids. Germline V gives CDR1 LGHNA, CDR2 YSLEER. V lost 0 bases and J 5 bases, leaving 17 bases between the germline ends. The CDR3 loop is CASSQEWARGSHEQYF. The CDR3 bases are TGCGCCAGCAGCCAAGAGTGGGCCAGGGGTTCCCACGAGCAGTACTTC.

J is TRBJ1-4 and V is TRBV11-2; tentatively, D is TRBD1 (5 bases). CDR1 and CDR2 (germline): SGHAT, FQNNGV. Trimming pared 3 bases from V and 3 bases from J, leaving 17 bases between. There are 17 residues in the CDR3. CDR3 sequence (DNA): TGTGCCAGCAGCTTGATATATACAGGTTACTCTAATGAAAAACTGTTTTTT. This sequence encodes CASSLIYTGYSNEKLFF.

V and J are TRBV5-1 and TRBJ2-1; 7 bases map to TRBD2. Germline trimming cut 6 bases from V and 0 bases from J; bases unmatched to any gene: 12. The CDR3 contains 17 residues. CDR1 and CDR2 (germline): SGHRS, YFSETQ. CDR3 sequence (DNA): TGCGCCAGCACCGGAGTGGCGGGGGTTTCCTCCTACAATGAGCAGTTCTTC. Translation gives CASTGVAGVSSYNEQFF. Full variable domain (outside the CDR3, taken from reference TRBV5-1 and TRBJ2-1): KAGVTQTPRYLIKTRGQQVTLSCSPISGHRSVSWYQQTPGQGLQFLFEYFSETQRNKGNFPGRFSGRQFSNSRSEMNVSTLELGDSALYLCASTGVAGVSSYNEQFFGPGTRLTVL.

A few counts support this clonotype. The V call is TRBV14, the J call TRBJ2-2; D is perhaps TRBD1 (5 bases). V lost 4 bases and J 0 bases, leaving 15 bases between the germline ends. CDR3 length: 17 residues. Germline loops: CDR1 SGHDN, CDR2 FVKESK. As DNA, the CDR3 is TGTGCCAGCAGCCCTATCATGGGGCGGTCGAACACCGGGGAGCTGTTTTTT. Translating it yields CASSPIMGRSNTGELFF.

A few counts support this clonotype. V usage is TRBV30 and J usage is TRBJ2-7; D gene unclear. The V gene lost 3 bases and the J gene lost 0 bases, with 9 bases spanning the gap. Germline CDR1 and CDR2: GTSNPN and SVGIG (reference sequence). This CDR3 has 13 amino acids. The CDR3 is CAWSSSYSYEQYF. The CDR3 bases are TGTGCCTGGAGCTCTAGTTACTCCTACGAGCAGTACTTC. Drawing the rest from reference TRBV30 and TRBJ2-7, the complete variable domain is SQTIHQWPATLVQPVGSPLSLECTVEGTSNPNLYWYRQAAGRGLQLLFYSVGIGQISSEVPQNLSASRPQDRQFILSSKKLLLSDSGFYLCAWSSSYSYEQYFGPGTRLTVT.

The sample holds many counts of this clonotype. This chain connects TRBV6-2 or TRBV6-3 to TRBJ2-2, with 12 bases lining up with TRBD1. Trimming took 4 bases from V and 4 from J; bases not matched to a gene: 4. The CDR3 runs 16 residues. The germline CDR1 and CDR2 sequences are MNHEY and SVGEGT. CDR3 DNA: TGTGCCAGCAGTTGGGGACAGGGGGCGTCCACCGGGGAGCTGTTTTTT. Translation gives CASSWGQGASTGELFF.

The chain couples TRBV18 to TRBJ2-5; 7 positions agree with TRBD1. The CDR3 is 13 amino acids. Germline V lookup: CDR1 KGHSH, CDR2 LQKENI. Trimming removed 3 bases from V and 7 bases from J; junction bases left unmatched: 5. Here the CDR3 reads CASSPRDSSTQYF. The CDR3 bases are TGTGCCAGCTCACCTCGGGACAGCTCGACCCAGTACTTC.

Only a few counts were recorded for this clonotype. J is TRBJ2-1 and V is TRBV11-3; D is unclear. In germline, CDR1 is SGHNT, CDR2 YENEEA. V lost 5 bases to trimming and J lost 8 bases, with 13 bases between them. The CDR3 length is 13 residues. The CDR3 here is CASSSRPGDEQFF. The CDR3 DNA reads TGTGCCAGCAGCAGCCGACCCGGCGATGAGCAGTTCTTC.

The chain carries TRBV11-2 and TRBJ2-2; the match to TRBD1 covers 9 bases. CDR3 length: 15 amino acids. Germline lookup yields CDR1 SGHAT and CDR2 FQNNGV. V dropped 6 bases and J dropped 6; count of bases not matched to a gene: 8. CDR3 sequence reads: CASSVSGQGAGELFF. CDR3 DNA: TGTGCCAGCAGTGTTTCGGGACAGGGTGCCGGGGAGCTGTTTTTT.

The chain combines TRBV12-3 or TRBV12-4 with TRBJ1-5; D is undetermined. CDR3 length: 14 residues. V was shortened by 3 bases and J by 5 bases, with 11 bases between the two germline ends. CDR3 nucleotide sequence: TGTGCCAGCAGTTTGTACCAGCCTGATCAGCCCCAGCATTTT. Translating it yields CASSLYQPDQPQHF.

The chain joins TRBV7-2 to TRBJ2-6; D remains ambiguous. CDR3 size: 16 residues. In germline, CDR1 is SGHTA, CDR2 FQGNSA. Trimming shortened V by 5 bases and J by 2 bases, and 13 bases separated the two germline ends. As DNA, the CDR3 is TGTGCCAGCAGCCCCTTTGCACCAACTGGGGCCAACGTCCTGACTTTC. Amino acid sequence: CASSPFAPTGANVLTF.

V usage is TRBV5-1 and J usage is TRBJ1-2; D is uncertain. The germline gives CDR1 SGHRS, CDR2 YFSETQ. CDR3 length: 15 residues. V dropped 9 bases and J dropped 4 bases, with 22 bases sitting between them. The CDR3: CATIVPGNPPYGYTF. The DNA for the CDR3 is TGCGCCACCATCGTCCCAGGAAACCCGCCCTATGGCTACACCTTC.

A few counts support this clonotype. The chain is built from TRBV7-2 and TRBJ2-7; 9 bases are a match to TRBD1. V shed 2 bases and J 1 base; nucleotides not matched to a gene: 3. Per germline, CDR1 SGHTA and CDR2 FQGNSA. The CDR3 extends over 15 amino acids. CDR3 in amino acids: CASSLYGTGSYEQYF. CDR3 DNA: TGTGCCAGCAGCTTATACGGGACAGGGTCCTACGAGCAGTACTTC.

This clonotype was detected only a few times. This sequence joins TRBV3-1 and TRBJ1-1; tentative D call: TRBD1 (5 bases). The V end lost 5 bases, the J end lost 1 base, and 11 bases lay between the germline ends. The CDR3 length is 14 residues. CDR1 is LGHDT and CDR2 is YNNKEL in the germline V gene (reference sequence). The CDR3 is CASSSDSRNTEAFF. The DNA of the CDR3 is TGTGCCAGCAGCTCCGACAGCAGGAACACTGAAGCTTTCTTT.

The J gene is TRBJ1-1, the V gene TRBV20-1; D may be TRBD1 (6 bases). The CDR3 contains 15 residues. The V end lost 1 base, the J end lost 1 base, and 13 bases lay between the germline ends. CDR1 is DFQATT, CDR2 SNEGSKA, per germline (reference sequence). CDR3 DNA: TGCAGTGCTAGAGGGGGGCCTCGCGGGAACACTGAAGCTTTCTTT. It translates to CSARGGPRGNTEAFF.